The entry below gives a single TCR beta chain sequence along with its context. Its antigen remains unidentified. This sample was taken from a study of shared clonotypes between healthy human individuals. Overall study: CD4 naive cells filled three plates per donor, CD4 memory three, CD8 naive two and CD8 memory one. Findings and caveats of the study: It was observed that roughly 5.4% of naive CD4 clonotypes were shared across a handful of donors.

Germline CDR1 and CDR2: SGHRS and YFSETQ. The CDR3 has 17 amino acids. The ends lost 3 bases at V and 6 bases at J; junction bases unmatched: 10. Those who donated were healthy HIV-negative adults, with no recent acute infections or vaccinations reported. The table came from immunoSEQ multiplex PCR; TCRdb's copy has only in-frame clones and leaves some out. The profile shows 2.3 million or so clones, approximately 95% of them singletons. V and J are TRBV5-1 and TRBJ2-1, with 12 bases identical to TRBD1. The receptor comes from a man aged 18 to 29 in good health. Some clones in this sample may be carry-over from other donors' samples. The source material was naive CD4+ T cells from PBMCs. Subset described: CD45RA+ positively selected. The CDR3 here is CASSSIPGQGARNEQFF. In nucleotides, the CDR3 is TGCGCCAGCAGCTCCATACCGGGACAGGGGGCGCGCAATGAGCAGTTCTTC.